These T cell receptor beta chains were read from a single sample in a study of regulatory T cells in long-lasting Graves disease. TCRdb reprocessed the multiplex PCR reads with MiXCR, giving one entry per CDR3 protein. This sample has 390,000 or so distinct CDR3 sequences, with less than 30% found just once. The source material was peripheral blood mononuclear cells (PBMCs), sampled when the disease was refractory, from a patient treated with antithyroid drugs. These receptor sequences come from a woman aged 40 to 55 with Graves disease. CDR3s include the opening cysteine and the closing phenylalanine or tryptophan. D genes are given only for firm matches. Rows give clone size only sometimes, using once, few, many, or a class for an expanded clone.

cdr3_length: 14; clone_size: NA; v_call: TRBV12-3/TRBV12-4; j_call: TRBJ1-3; d_call: NA; cdr3_aa: CASTKGGSGNTIYF; cdr3_nt: TGTGCCAGCACTAAAGGAGGCTCTGGAAACACCATATATTTT
cdr3_length: 13; clone_size: many; v_call: TRBV28; j_call: TRBJ1-2; d_call: NA; cdr3_aa: CASSSGSYYGYTF; cdr3_nt: TGTGCCAGCAGTTCTGGCAGCTACTATGGCTACACCTTC
cdr3_length: 19; clone_size: NA; v_call: TRBV20-1; j_call: TRBJ2-2; d_call: TRBD2; cdr3_aa: CSARALTSGRAWGTGELFF; cdr3_nt: TGCAGTGCTAGAGCCCTGACTAGCGGGAGGGCCTGGGGCACCGGGGAGCTGTTTTTT
cdr3_length: 13; clone_size: NA; v_call: TRBV2; j_call: TRBJ1-3; d_call: NA; cdr3_aa: CASSGLSGNTIYF; cdr3_nt: TGTGCCAGCAGTGGGCTCTCTGGAAACACCATATATTTT
cdr3_length: 12; clone_size: many; v_call: TRBV20-1; j_call: TRBJ2-5; d_call: NA; cdr3_aa: CSEGTDQETQYF; cdr3_nt: TGCAGTGAGGGGACGGACCAAGAGACCCAGTACTTC
cdr3_length: 14; clone_size: many; v_call: TRBV6-1; j_call: TRBJ2-2; d_call: TRBD1; cdr3_aa: CASRPQGAAGELFF; cdr3_nt: TGTGCCAGCAGACCGCAGGGGGCGGCCGGGGAGCTGTTTTTT
cdr3_length: 15; clone_size: many; v_call: TRBV2; j_call: TRBJ1-2; d_call: TRBD1; cdr3_aa: CASSGVSGGSYGYTF; cdr3_nt: TGTGCCAGCAGTGGGGTGTCAGGGGGATCCTATGGCTACACCTTC
cdr3_length: 15; clone_size: few; v_call: TRBV19; j_call: TRBJ2-2; d_call: TRBD2; cdr3_aa: CASSIALAGGGELFF; cdr3_nt: TGTGCCAGTAGTATCGCTCTAGCGGGAGGAGGGGAGCTGTTTTTT
cdr3_length: 16; clone_size: NA; v_call: TRBV20-1; j_call: TRBJ2-3; d_call: TRBD2; cdr3_aa: CSAREASGSIRDTQYF; cdr3_nt: TGCAGTGCTAGAGAGGCCAGCGGGAGTATCCGGGATACGCAGTATTTT
cdr3_length: 15; clone_size: many; v_call: TRBV15; j_call: TRBJ1-1; d_call: NA; cdr3_aa: CATSKGTLGWTEAFF; cdr3_nt: TGTGCCACCAGCAAAGGGACATTAGGTTGGACTGAAGCTTTCTTT
cdr3_length: 17; clone_size: NA; v_call: TRBV27; j_call: TRBJ1-6; d_call: TRBD1; cdr3_aa: CASTALSGTEFYSPLHF; cdr3_nt: TGTGCCAGCACCGCCCTCTCCGGGACAGAGTTTTATTCACCCCTCCACTTT
cdr3_length: 17; clone_size: many; v_call: TRBV28; j_call: TRBJ2-7; d_call: NA; cdr3_aa: CASSLFFSAGSSNEQYF; cdr3_nt: TGTGCCAGCAGTTTATTTTTCTCGGCCGGGAGTTCGAACGAGCAGTACTTC
cdr3_length: 15; clone_size: many; v_call: TRBV7-9; j_call: TRBJ2-5; d_call: TRBD1; cdr3_aa: CASSTRDRGQETQYF; cdr3_nt: TGTGCCAGCAGCACCCGGGACAGGGGGCAGGAGACCCAGTACTTC
cdr3_length: 14; clone_size: NA; v_call: TRBV20-1; j_call: TRBJ2-2; d_call: NA; cdr3_aa: CSARDFTNTGELFF; cdr3_nt: TGCAGTGCGAGGGACTTCACGAACACCGGGGAGCTGTTTTTT
cdr3_length: 14; clone_size: medium-sized; v_call: TRBV28; j_call: TRBJ1-5; d_call: NA; cdr3_aa: CASSFVRVDQPQHF; cdr3_nt: TGTGCCAGCAGTTTCGTCAGGGTTGATCAGCCCCAGCATTTT
cdr3_length: 15; clone_size: many; v_call: TRBV10-3; j_call: TRBJ1-1; d_call: NA; cdr3_aa: CAISAPGTANTEAFF; cdr3_nt: TGTGCCATCAGTGCTCCCGGGACGGCGAACACTGAAGCTTTCTTT
cdr3_length: 15; clone_size: many; v_call: TRBV6-1; j_call: TRBJ2-7; d_call: NA; cdr3_aa: CASSLEAVPSDEQYF; cdr3_nt: TGTGCCAGCAGCCTCGAGGCAGTGCCCTCGGACGAGCAGTACTTC
cdr3_length: 14; clone_size: NA; v_call: TRBV19; j_call: TRBJ2-7; d_call: TRBD1; cdr3_aa: CASSLGQLPYEQYF; cdr3_nt: TGTGCCAGTAGTCTGGGACAGCTCCCCTACGAGCAGTACTTC
cdr3_length: 22; clone_size: NA; v_call: TRBV28; j_call: TRBJ2-2; d_call: TRBD1; cdr3_aa: CASSHISYPGQGAMGDTGELFF; cdr3_nt: TGTGCCAGCAGTCACATCTCCTACCCGGGACAGGGGGCGATGGGCGACACCGGGGAGCTGTTTTTT
cdr3_length: 13; clone_size: many; v_call: TRBV5-4; j_call: TRBJ2-5; d_call: NA; cdr3_aa: CASSSLSFETQYF; cdr3_nt: TGTGCCAGCAGCTCGTTAAGTTTTGAGACCCAGTACTTC
cdr3_length: 13; clone_size: few; v_call: TRBV20-1; j_call: TRBJ2-2; d_call: NA; cdr3_aa: CSAGERDTGELFF; cdr3_nt: TGCAGTGCTGGCGAGAGAGATACCGGGGAGCTGTTTTTT
cdr3_length: 14; clone_size: few; v_call: TRBV6-5; j_call: TRBJ1-3; d_call: NA; cdr3_aa: CASSYSRQRDTIYF; cdr3_nt: TGTGCCAGCAGTTACTCGAGACAGCGGGACACCATATATTTT
cdr3_length: 12; clone_size: many; v_call: TRBV12-3/TRBV12-4; j_call: TRBJ1-1; d_call: TRBD1; cdr3_aa: CASRGQGTEAFF; cdr3_nt: TGTGCCAGCAGGGGACAGGGCACTGAAGCTTTCTTT
cdr3_length: 14; clone_size: many; v_call: TRBV15; j_call: TRBJ2-5; d_call: NA; cdr3_aa: CATSSRGIGGTQYF; cdr3_nt: TGTGCCACCAGCAGTAGAGGGATCGGGGGGACCCAGTACTTC
cdr3_length: 14; clone_size: many; v_call: TRBV28; j_call: TRBJ2-7; d_call: NA; cdr3_aa: CASTVAAGAGEQYF; cdr3_nt: TGTGCCAGCACCGTTGCCGCGGGGGCGGGCGAGCAGTACTTC
cdr3_length: 17; clone_size: few; v_call: TRBV20-1; j_call: TRBJ2-6; d_call: TRBD1; cdr3_aa: CSRTTGAQNSGANVLTF; cdr3_nt: TGCAGCCGTACTACAGGGGCACAAAACTCTGGGGCCAACGTCCTGACTTTC
cdr3_length: 14; clone_size: NA; v_call: TRBV5-1; j_call: TRBJ2-5; d_call: NA; cdr3_aa: CASSLTSTGETQYF; cdr3_nt: TGCGCCAGCAGCTTAACTAGCACCGGGGAGACCCAGTACTTC
cdr3_length: 14; clone_size: few; v_call: TRBV7-9; j_call: TRBJ2-4; d_call: TRBD1; cdr3_aa: CASSPRQGVDIQYF; cdr3_nt: TGTGCCAGCAGCCCAAGACAGGGAGTGGACATTCAGTACTTC
cdr3_length: 14; clone_size: many; v_call: TRBV6-5; j_call: TRBJ1-4; d_call: NA; cdr3_aa: CASSYSRSGKSLFF; cdr3_nt: TGTGCCAGCAGTTACTCTCGATCGGGGAAATCACTGTTTTTT
cdr3_length: 15; clone_size: many; v_call: TRBV12-3/TRBV12-4; j_call: TRBJ2-7; d_call: NA; cdr3_aa: CASSLIPSWLYEQYF; cdr3_nt: TGTGCCAGCAGTTTAATTCCCTCTTGGCTCTACGAGCAGTACTTC
cdr3_length: 15; clone_size: many; v_call: TRBV7-3; j_call: TRBJ2-5; d_call: NA; cdr3_aa: CASSLGPGTQETQYF; cdr3_nt: TGTGCCAGCAGCTTGGGACCAGGAACACAAGAGACCCAGTACTTC
cdr3_length: 13; clone_size: NA; v_call: TRBV6-4; j_call: TRBJ2-7; d_call: NA; cdr3_aa: CASRSTADYEQYF; cdr3_nt: TGTGCCAGCAGGAGCACGGCTGATTACGAGCAGTACTTC
cdr3_length: 14; clone_size: many; v_call: TRBV12-3/TRBV12-4; j_call: TRBJ2-6; d_call: NA; cdr3_aa: CASSSNSGANVLTF; cdr3_nt: TGTGCCAGCAGTTCTAATTCTGGGGCCAACGTCCTGACTTTC
cdr3_length: 11; clone_size: many; v_call: TRBV29-1; j_call: TRBJ1-1; d_call: NA; cdr3_aa: CSVEGNTEAFF; cdr3_nt: TGCAGCGTTGAAGGAAACACTGAAGCTTTCTTT
cdr3_length: 14; clone_size: many; v_call: TRBV28; j_call: TRBJ2-7; d_call: NA; cdr3_aa: CASKGLIDSYEQYF; cdr3_nt: TGTGCCAGCAAGGGACTTATAGACTCCTACGAGCAGTACTTC
cdr3_length: 15; clone_size: many; v_call: TRBV28; j_call: TRBJ1-2; d_call: NA; cdr3_aa: CASSRGGGGNYGYTF; cdr3_nt: TGTGCCAGCAGCCGAGGGGGGGGCGGTAACTATGGCTACACCTTC
cdr3_length: 14; clone_size: few; v_call: TRBV19; j_call: TRBJ2-2; d_call: NA; cdr3_aa: CASSIQQNTGELFF; cdr3_nt: TGTGCCAGTAGTATTCAGCAGAACACCGGGGAGCTGTTTTTT
cdr3_length: 13; clone_size: many; v_call: TRBV15; j_call: TRBJ2-7; d_call: NA; cdr3_aa: CATSRDPRGEQYF; cdr3_nt: TGTGCCACCAGCAGAGATCCACGGGGCGAGCAGTACTTC
cdr3_length: 13; clone_size: many; v_call: TRBV10-2; j_call: TRBJ2-7; d_call: NA; cdr3_aa: CASTAGRGDEQYF; cdr3_nt: TGCGCCAGCACCGCGGGTCGGGGCGACGAGCAGTACTTC
cdr3_length: 16; clone_size: many; v_call: TRBV5-1; j_call: TRBJ2-1; d_call: NA; cdr3_aa: CASSSLGPTHNNEQFF; cdr3_nt: TGCGCCAGCAGCTCGCTAGGACCCACACATAACAATGAGCAGTTCTTC
cdr3_length: 19; clone_size: once; v_call: TRBV7-9; j_call: TRBJ2-2; d_call: NA; cdr3_aa: CASSFTRRSLRENTGELLF; cdr3_nt: TGTGCCAGCAGCTTTACTCGGCGTAGCTTAAGAGAGAACACCGGGGAGCTGCTTTTT
cdr3_length: 15; clone_size: many; v_call: TRBV28; j_call: TRBJ1-1; d_call: NA; cdr3_aa: CASSSLTGPNTEAFF; cdr3_nt: TGTGCCAGCAGTTCCCTTACAGGGCCGAACACTGAAGCTTTCTTT
cdr3_length: 16; clone_size: NA; v_call: TRBV19; j_call: TRBJ1-5; d_call: TRBD1; cdr3_aa: CASNFESTGPSQPQHF; cdr3_nt: TGTGCCAGTAATTTTGAGTCGACAGGGCCGAGTCAGCCCCAGCATTTT
cdr3_length: 15; clone_size: many; v_call: TRBV4-1; j_call: TRBJ1-1; d_call: NA; cdr3_aa: CASSQGMRGVTEAFF; cdr3_nt: TGCGCCAGCAGCCAAGGTATGCGGGGGGTCACTGAAGCTTTCTTT
cdr3_length: 14; clone_size: few; v_call: TRBV6-1; j_call: TRBJ1-5; d_call: NA; cdr3_aa: CASTARGGNQPQHF; cdr3_nt: TGTGCCAGCACGGCCAGGGGCGGCAATCAGCCCCAGCATTTT
cdr3_length: 14; clone_size: many; v_call: TRBV28; j_call: TRBJ1-5; d_call: NA; cdr3_aa: CATHRNPSNQPQHF; cdr3_nt: TGTGCCACACACAGGAATCCAAGCAATCAGCCCCAGCATTTT
cdr3_length: 14; clone_size: many; v_call: TRBV28; j_call: TRBJ2-5; d_call: NA; cdr3_aa: CASSLLGRQETQYF; cdr3_nt: TGTGCCAGCAGTTTATTAGGCCGCCAAGAGACCCAGTACTTC
cdr3_length: 15; clone_size: NA; v_call: TRBV5-1; j_call: TRBJ2-2; d_call: TRBD2; cdr3_aa: CASSLGLAATGELFF; cdr3_nt: TGCGCCAGCAGCTTGGGTCTAGCGGCGACCGGGGAGCTGTTTTTT
cdr3_length: 17; clone_size: few; v_call: TRBV25-1; j_call: TRBJ2-6; d_call: TRBD2; cdr3_aa: CASSAGLAASGANVLTF; cdr3_nt: TGTGCCAGCAGTGCGGGACTAGCGGCCTCTGGGGCCAACGTCCTGACTTTC
cdr3_length: 15; clone_size: few; v_call: TRBV28; j_call: TRBJ2-3; d_call: NA; cdr3_aa: CASSSDWFGTDTQYF; cdr3_nt: TGTGCCAGCAGTTCCGACTGGTTCGGGACAGATACGCAGTATTTT
cdr3_length: 16; clone_size: many; v_call: TRBV7-8; j_call: TRBJ2-7; d_call: TRBD2; cdr3_aa: CASSLAWSGSSYEQYF; cdr3_nt: TGTGCCAGCAGCTTAGCGTGGAGCGGGAGTAGCTACGAGCAGTACTTC
cdr3_length: 12; clone_size: many; v_call: TRBV2; j_call: TRBJ1-5; d_call: NA; cdr3_aa: CASSENAQPQHF; cdr3_nt: TGTGCCAGCAGTGAAAATGCACAGCCCCAGCATTTT
cdr3_length: 14; clone_size: many; v_call: TRBV5-6; j_call: TRBJ2-4; d_call: NA; cdr3_aa: CASSWGSAVNIQYF; cdr3_nt: TGTGCCAGCAGCTGGGGTTCGGCAGTAAACATTCAGTACTTC
cdr3_length: 17; clone_size: few; v_call: TRBV7-8; j_call: TRBJ1-5; d_call: NA; cdr3_aa: CASSLMQGRLSNQPQHF; cdr3_nt: TGTGCCAGCAGCTTAATGCAGGGGAGGTTAAGCAATCAGCCCCAGCATTTT
cdr3_length: 18; clone_size: NA; v_call: TRBV13; j_call: TRBJ2-7; d_call: TRBD1; cdr3_aa: CASTDRDRGPKSSYEQYF; cdr3_nt: TGTGCCAGCACTGACCGGGACAGGGGACCCAAATCTTCCTACGAGCAGTACTTC
cdr3_length: 16; clone_size: NA; v_call: TRBV12-3/TRBV12-4; j_call: TRBJ2-3; d_call: NA; cdr3_aa: CASSYSYSGSTDTQYF; cdr3_nt: TGTGCCAGCAGTTACTCTTATAGCGGAAGCACAGATACGCAGTATTTT